This T cell receptor beta chain was identified in a study of blood T cell repertoires in COVID-19. Each participant's cohort was designated according to participant-reported clinical history. Source study methods: Estimation of nucleated cell counts was performed using reference gene primer amplification. Produced via immunoSEQ multiplex PCR; TCRdb's table is partial and in-frame only. V and J calls and clone size are given by that table; D and trimming were obtained from the DNA. The repertoire has 200,000 to 250,000 clones, 70% to 85% of them found once; the top ten carry about 3.2%. This clone was seen once. This clonotype originated in a woman aged 55-69 years who had recovered from COVID-19. Sequencing was performed on PBMCs or T cells enriched from blood (not recorded which).

The CDR3: CASSLGAGVLETQYF. The CDR3, as DNA: TGTGCCAGCAGTTTAGGGGCAGGGGTTTTGGAGACCCAGTACTTC. The V call is TRBV27, the J call TRBJ2-5; TRBD1 is a possible D gene (6 bases). Trimming shortened V by 2 bases and J by 5 bases, and 15 bases separated the two germline ends. This CDR3 has 15 residues. Germline assignment: CDR1 MNHEY and CDR2 SMNVEV (reference sequence).